Each of the 27 T cell receptor beta chains below was sequenced from the same sample in a study of T-cell reconstitution after alpha-beta-depleted transplantation in children. Unique molecular identifiers were built into the TCRbeta library. TCRdb ran MiXCR on the PCR reads and lists one entry per CDR3 protein. The sample yields hundreds of thousands of distinct CDR3 sequences, around a sixth seen once. The specimen comprised PBMCs from the stem cell graft donor, sampled from the stem cell graft. These receptors were obtained from a human donor who donated a stem cell graft to a child with acute myeloid leukemia.

This clonotype was seen repeatedly, ten times or more. V and J are TRBV20-1 and TRBJ2-7; TRBD2 aligns across 11 bases. Germline values: CDR1 DFQATT, CDR2 SNEGSKA (reference sequence). The CDR3 extends over 16 amino acids. V was clipped by 0 bases and J by 0 bases; unmatched bases: 4. CDR3 bases: TGCAGTGCTAGAGACCTAGCGGGGGGTCCCTCCTACGAGCAGTACTTC. This codes for CSARDLAGGPSYEQYF.

The chain uses TRBV6-1 and TRBJ2-7; 9 positions agree with TRBD1. J was trimmed by 3 bases and V by 5 bases; bases with no gene match: 5. The CDR3 spans 14 residues. Per the germline V gene, CDR1 is MNHNS and CDR2 is SASEGT. The DNA for the CDR3 is TGTGCCAGCAGTATCCGGACAGGGGACTACGAGCAGTACTTC. Translating gives CASSIRTGDYEQYF.

This clonotype was detected ten times or more. This rearrangement joins TRBV10-3 to TRBJ1-1; 9 bases map to TRBD1. The V gene's germline CDR1 is ENHRY and CDR2 SYGVKD. This CDR3 is 16 amino acids long. Trimming cost V 1 base and J 4 bases; bases outside gene matches: 7. CDR3 nucleotide sequence: TGTGCCATCAGTGAGTTACAGGGGGCGTTGGGCACTGAAGCTTTCTTT. This gives the protein CAISELQGALGTEAFF.

This clonotype was counted ten times or more. The chain is built from TRBV29-1 and TRBJ2-5; a weak D match, TRBD2 (5 bases). Germline V gives CDR1 SQVTM, CDR2 ANQGSEA. The CDR3 contains 11 residues. V gave up 3 bases and J gave up 4 bases, with 6 bases separating them. CDR3 DNA: TGCAGCGTTGATGGAGGAGAGACCCAGTACTTC. Residues: CSVDGGETQYF. Drawing the rest from reference TRBV29-1 and TRBJ2-5, the complete variable domain is SAVISQKPSRDICQRGTSLTIQCQVDSQVTMMFWYRQQPGQSLTLIATANQGSEATYESGFVIDKFPISRPNLTFSTLTVSNMSPEDSSIYLCSVDGGETQYFGPGTRLLVL.

In its sample, this clonotype was seen a few times. V and J are TRBV9 and TRBJ1-2; 9 nucleotides match TRBD1. CDR1 and CDR2 (germline): SGDLS, YYNGEE. The ends lost 2 bases at V and 1 base at J; junction bases unmatched: 3. The CDR3 is 15 amino acids. This chain's CDR3 is CASSVDRGDNYGYTF. The CDR3 DNA reads as TGTGCCAGCAGCGTCGACAGGGGGGATAACTATGGCTACACCTTC.

This rearrangement joins TRBV7-9 to TRBJ1-5, with D uncertain. The CDR3 covers 15 residues. The germline V gene encodes CDR1 SEHNR and CDR2 FQNEAQ (reference sequence). Trimming pared 4 bases from V and 4 bases from J, leaving 14 bases between. CDR3 sequence reads: CASSSGGGGNQPQHF. CDR3 in DNA: TGTGCCAGCAGCTCCGGCGGCGGCGGGAATCAGCCCCAGCATTTT.

This sequence joins TRBV20-1 and TRBJ1-2; D is perhaps TRBD1 (5 bases). CDR1 and CDR2 (germline): DFQATT, SNEGSKA (reference sequence). The CDR3 is made up of 12 amino acids. V was shortened by 5 bases and J by 4 bases, with 11 bases between the two germline ends. CDR3 DNA: TGCAGTGCTGGGACGGCGAGCTATGGCTACACCTTC. Translation: CSAGTASYGYTF.

This clonotype came up many times. V usage is TRBV20-1 and J usage is TRBJ2-7; no clear D. Germline CDR1 DFQATT, CDR2 SNEGSKA (reference sequence). The V end lost 0 bases, the J end lost 2 bases, and 14 bases lay between the germline ends. CDR3 length: 15 residues. CDR3 in amino acids: CSARDSSLPTYEQYV. CDR3 nucleotides: TGCAGTGCTAGAGATAGCTCTCTCCCCACCTACGAGCAGTACGTC.

This clonotype was found a few times. The rearrangement joins TRBV7-9 to TRBJ2-1; TRBD1 might be the D (5 bases). The length of the CDR3 is 17 residues. Germline assignment: CDR1 SEHNR and CDR2 FQNEAQ (reference sequence). Deletions cut 1 base from V and 0 bases from J, with 13 bases between. CDR3: CASSLVVVGRSYNEQFF. The CDR3 DNA follows: TGTGCCAGCAGCTTAGTGGTGGTGGGGCGCTCCTACAATGAGCAGTTCTTC.

This clonotype was seen a few times. The chain employs TRBV20-1 and TRBJ1-5; possible D gene TRBD1, 5 bases. V was clipped by 0 bases and J by 4 bases, with 16 bases between them. The length of the CDR3 is 16 residues. CDR1 is DFQATT and CDR2 is SNEGSKA in the germline V gene (reference sequence). CDR3 loop: CSARESSPRGNQPQHF. CDR3 coding DNA: TGCAGTGCTAGAGAGTCTTCCCCCCGGGGGAATCAGCCCCAGCATTTT.

This clonotype was recorded at least ten times. The gene calls are TRBV20-1 and TRBJ2-3; the D gene is possibly TRBD2 (5 bases). Germline CDR1 is DFQATT and CDR2 is SNEGSKA (reference sequence). The V gene lost 0 bases and the J gene lost 0 bases, with 13 bases spanning the gap. CDR3 length equals 16 residues. The CDR3 DNA follows: TGCAGTGCTAGAGATTCGGCTAGCTACAGCACAGATACGCAGTATTTT. Translating gives CSARDSASYSTDTQYF.

The chain couples TRBV6-1 to TRBJ1-1; D is perhaps TRBD1 (5 bases). CDR3 size: 15 residues. Looked up from germline, CDR1 is MNHNS and CDR2 is SASEGT. Deletions cut 1 base from V and 10 bases from J, with 19 bases between. DNA of the CDR3: TGTGCCAGCAGTGAAGATGAGTTCCACTCAAGGGGAGCTTTCTTT. Its protein is CASSEDEFHSRGAFF.

V and J are TRBV12-3 or TRBV12-4 and TRBJ1-3; D not resolved. V lost 4 bases to trimming and J lost 6 bases, with 13 bases between them. The CDR3 has 14 amino acids. Written as DNA, the CDR3 is TGTGCCAGCAGTTCGACCCCAGAGGAAAACACCATATATTTT. This codes for CASSSTPEENTIYF.

This clonotype has ten or more counts. The genes are TRBV20-1 and TRBJ2-1; the match to TRBD2 covers 7 bases. Unmatched junction bases numbered 14, after V lost 8 bases and J lost 4 bases. This CDR3 spans 15 amino acids. Per germline, CDR1 DFQATT and CDR2 SNEGSKA (reference sequence). The DNA of the CDR3 is TGCAGTCCACTTACTGGGGGGGAAGTTTACAATGAGCAGTTCTTC. This codes for CSPLTGGEVYNEQFF.

V gene TRBV5-5 combines with J gene TRBJ2-1; possibly TRBD2 for D (5 bases). The CDR3 is made up of 16 amino acids. Germline lookup yields CDR1 SGHKS and CDR2 YYEKEE (reference sequence). Trimming pared 5 bases from V and 7 bases from J, leaving 22 bases between. The CDR3 nucleotides are TGTGCCAGCAGTCAAAACAGAGGGATGGTCAGGAATGAGCAGTTCTTC. Amino acids: CASSQNRGMVRNEQFF.

This clonotype was seen more than once but under ten times. The junction differs from germline at one of its ends, possibly a read error. The V gene is TRBV20-1, the J gene TRBJ1-5, with TRBD1 as a possible D gene (6 bases). Germline V lookup: CDR1 DFQATT, CDR2 SNEGSKA (reference sequence). This CDR3 has 17 amino acids. The CDR3 sequence is CCARGPDGGLSNQPQHF. CDR3 sequence (DNA): TGCTGTGCTAGGGGACCCGATGGGGGCCTTAGCAATCAGCCCCAGCATTTT.

With regard to this clonotype: The junction differs from germline at one of its ends, possibly a read error. This chain links TRBV5-1 with TRBJ2-3; D call uncertain. The CDR3 has 15 residues. Germline V gene sequence: CDR1 SGHRS, CDR2 YFSETQ. CDR3 amino acids: CASSPSVRGTDTQYF. Written as DNA, the CDR3 is TGCGCCAGCAGCCCTTCAGTGAGAGGCACCGATACGCAGTATTTT.

This chain links TRBV11-2 with TRBJ2-3, with D perhaps TRBD2 (6 bases). The CDR3 is 18 amino acids. The V and J ends lost 5 bases and 0 bases respectively, with 21 bases between them. Germline V gives CDR1 SGHAT, CDR2 FQNNGV. This chain's CDR3 is CASSPTLGLKYSTDTQYF. The CDR3 DNA reads TGTGCCAGCAGCCCTACACTGGGACTTAAGTATAGCACAGATACGCAGTATTTT.

The V and J genes are TRBV30 and TRBJ2-7; D ambiguous. V was clipped by 4 bases and J by 6 bases, with 13 bases between them. The length of the CDR3 is 12 residues. Looked up from germline, CDR1 is GTSNPN and CDR2 is SVGIG (reference sequence). The CDR3 region is CAWNGPGSEQYF. As DNA, the CDR3 is TGTGCCTGGAACGGCCCCGGCAGCGAGCAGTACTTC. The full variable domain, rest sourced from reference TRBV30 and TRBJ2-7, is SQTIHQWPATLVQPVGSPLSLECTVEGTSNPNLYWYRQAAGRGLQLLFYSVGIGQISSEVPQNLSASRPQDRQFILSSKKLLLSDSGFYLCAWNGPGSEQYFGPGTRLTVT.

The V call is TRBV7-2, the J call TRBJ2-2; TRBD2 is a possible D gene (6 bases). Trimming took 8 bases from V and 5 from J, leaving 18 bases between them. This CDR3 has 15 residues. Germline V CDR1 and CDR2: SGHTA, FQGNSA. The CDR3 spells CASPRGWRPTGELFF. The CDR3 DNA reads TGTGCCAGCCCCCGGGGGTGGAGACCGACCGGGGAGCTGTTTTTT. The full variable domain, rest sourced from reference TRBV7-2 and TRBJ2-2, is GAGVSQSPSNKVTEKGKDVELRCDPISGHTALYWYRQSLGQGLEFLIYFQGNSAPDKSGLPSDRFSAERTGGSVSTLTIQRTQQEDSAVYLCASPRGWRPTGELFFGEGSRLTVL.

This clonotype has a handful of counts. The chain combines TRBV20-1 with TRBJ2-1, with 8 bases aligning to TRBD2. The germline V gene has CDR1 DFQATT and CDR2 SNEGSKA (reference sequence). The CDR3 consists of 16 residues. The V and J ends lost 6 bases and 3 bases, in that order; junction bases with no gene match: 13. CDR3 residues: CSALPLSGGVYNEQFF. In DNA form, the CDR3 reads TGCAGTGCGTTGCCCTTGAGCGGGGGAGTCTACAATGAGCAGTTCTTC.

This clonotype was observed a few times. The chain couples TRBV12-3 or TRBV12-4 to TRBJ2-1; the D is unclear. Trimming left V 4 bases short and J 7 bases short, with 8 bases between. The CDR3 contains 12 residues. The CDR3 region is CASSSLLNEQFF. In DNA form, the CDR3 reads TGTGCCAGCAGTTCCCTCCTGAATGAGCAGTTCTTC.

The chain recombines TRBV20-1 with TRBJ2-1; 7 positions agree with TRBD2. Trimming at V came to 3 bases and at J to 4 bases, leaving 15 bases not matched to a gene. The CDR3 runs to 17 residues. Per the germline V gene, CDR1 is DFQATT and CDR2 is SNEGSKA (reference sequence). CDR3 bases: TGCAGTGCTAGTCTCCCCGGGAGAGCGGGGCCTTACAATGAGCAGTTCTTC. Protein: CSASLPGRAGPYNEQFF.

The J gene is TRBJ2-3, the V gene TRBV2; TRBD2 aligns across 8 bases. Germline CDR1 and CDR2: SNHLY and FYNNEI. This CDR3 comprises 12 residues. Unmatched junction bases numbered 3, after V lost 9 bases and J lost 4 bases. The CDR3 region is CASSGAADTQYF. CDR3 nucleotides: TGTGCCAGTAGCGGGGCGGCAGATACGCAGTATTTT.

The J gene is TRBJ2-7, the V gene TRBV6-2 or TRBV6-3, with D possibly matching TRBD2 (6 bases). This CDR3 region has 16 residues. The germline CDR1 and CDR2 sequences are MNHEY and SVGEGT. Deletions cut 6 bases from V and 0 bases from J, with 18 bases between. The chain's CDR3 is CASSSPSDQISYEQYV. The CDR3 DNA reads as TGTGCCAGCAGCTCTCCTAGCGACCAGATCTCCTACGAGCAGTACGTC.

The V call is TRBV20-1, the J call TRBJ1-6; possible D gene TRBD1, 6 bases. Deletions cut 0 bases from V and 10 bases from J, with 19 bases between. This CDR3 is built from 16 residues. Germline CDR1 DFQATT, CDR2 SNEGSKA (reference sequence). Here the CDR3 DNA reads TGCAGTGCTAGAGATTTGGAGACAGGATCTTCGTCACCCCTCCACTTT. Translating it yields CSARDLETGSSSPLHF.

This clonotype was found a few times. The V and J genes are TRBV12-3 or TRBV12-4 and TRBJ2-7; D gene unclear. Trimming stripped 6 bases from V and 0 bases from J, with 12 bases between. This CDR3 comprises 14 residues. CDR3 sequence reads: CASSLIHSSYEQYF. Written as DNA, the CDR3 is TGTGCCAGCAGCCTTATACATAGCTCCTACGAGCAGTACTTC.